A single TCR beta chain is shown here with its context. This sample was included in a study of blood T cell repertoires in COVID-19. Study background: Sites in the United States, Italy and Spain provided acute and convalescent COVID-19 samples. PBMCs, B-cell-depleted T cells, or T cells provided the cDNA or gDNA that made up the material.

As handled by the study authors: Estimation of nucleated cell counts was performed using reference gene primer amplification. TCRdb keeps only in-frame clones here, not all; method: immunoSEQ multiplex PCR. V, J and clone size are taken as reported in that table, and D and trimming were inferred from the DNA itself. The table lists 200,000 to 250,000 clones, 65% to 90% of them singletons. Trimming removed 4 bases from V and 7 bases from J, with 15 bases in between. Germline CDR1 is SGHTA and CDR2 is FQGNSA. This CDR3 is built from 14 residues. The V gene is TRBV7-2, the J gene TRBJ2-3; D possibly corresponds to TRBD2 (5 bases). The receptor was isolated from a woman aged 40 to 50 who had recovered from COVID-19. Source material: peripheral blood. The CDR3 coding sequence is TGTGCCAGCAGCTCGCAGTATGAGGGTTATACGCAGTATTTT. Translating gives CASSSQYEGYTQYF.